These 9 T cell receptor beta chains were all obtained from the same sample, sequenced in a study of technical replicates of blood from a few donors. Sequencing used immunoSEQ multiplex PCR; TCRdb keeps in-frame clones, though not all of them. The sample holds about 76,000 clones, around 94% seen once. Material: T cells isolated from PBMCs. These receptors originate from a human donor in good health.

The CDR3, as DNA: TGCGCCAGCAGCCAAGAACTAGGGACAGGGCGGAACACTGAAGCTTTCTTT. Residues: CASSQELGTGRNTEAFF. This chain uses TRBV4-1 with TRBJ1-1; TRBD1 aligns across 9 bases. The CDR3 consists of 17 residues. Germline assignment: CDR1 MGHRA and CDR2 YSYEKL. V shed 0 bases and J 1 base; nucleotides not matched to a gene: 6.

The chain has TRBV7-9 and TRBJ2-7, with D perhaps TRBD1 (6 bases). Germline loops: CDR1 SEHNR, CDR2 FQNEAQ (reference sequence). Deletions cut 5 bases from V and 6 bases from J, with 14 bases between. The CDR3 is made up of 13 amino acids. The CDR3, as DNA: TGTGCCAGCAGCCCAGGGGTTTTGTCCGAGCAGTACTTC. It translates to CASSPGVLSEQYF.

The chain employs TRBV4-3 and TRBJ2-7; 8 positions match TRBD1. The germline V gene has CDR1 LGHNA and CDR2 YSLEER. The J segment lost 2 bases and the V segment lost 0 bases, leaving 6 bases of the junction unmatched. The CDR3 consists of 16 residues. In DNA form, the CDR3 reads TGCGCCAGCAGCCAAGATATGGGACAGGAGGCCTACGAGCAGTACTTC. This translates into CASSQDMGQEAYEQYF.

The CDR3 nucleotides read TGTGCCAGCAGTCACAGGGGCCTTACTGGAAACACCATATATTTT. Its protein product is CASSHRGLTGNTIYF. The chain carries TRBV7-9 and TRBJ1-3; 7 bases map to TRBD1. Trimming at V came to 6 bases and at J to 2 bases, leaving 7 bases not matched to a gene. The length of the CDR3 is 15 residues. The germline V gene has CDR1 SEHNR and CDR2 FQNEAQ (reference sequence).

The chain uses TRBV11-3 and TRBJ2-7, with D possibly being TRBD2 (5 bases). The V and J ends lost 1 base and 4 bases respectively, with 14 bases between them. This CDR3 has 15 amino acids. CDR1 and CDR2 from the germline V gene are SGHNT and YENEEA. The CDR3 nucleotides are TGTGCCAGCAGCTTAGTCGCGGGTTCCTGGTACGAGCAGTACTTC. This gives the protein CASSLVAGSWYEQYF.

This clone was recorded once. V is TRBV7-9 and J is TRBJ1-4; D is undetermined. Trimming left V 0 bases short and J 4 bases short, with 12 bases between. The CDR3 spans 16 residues. The germline CDR1 and CDR2 sequences are SEHNR and FQNEAQ (reference sequence). The CDR3 reads CASSLASGGINEKLFF. The CDR3, as DNA: TGTGCCAGCAGCTTAGCGAGCGGAGGGATTAATGAAAAACTGTTTTTT.

V is TRBV4-1 and J is TRBJ1-4, with D possibly TRBD1 on 6 matching bases. The V gene's germline CDR1 is MGHRA and CDR2 YSYEKL. This CDR3 spans 15 amino acids. Trimming removed 0 bases from V and 6 bases from J, with 11 bases in between. CDR3 region: CASSQEGQMDEKLFF. CDR3 nucleotides: TGCGCCAGCAGCCAAGAAGGACAGATGGATGAAAAACTGTTTTTT.

This sequence joins TRBV7-8 and TRBJ2-5; 8 bases map to TRBD1. CDR3 length: 13 amino acids. Germline V gene lookup returns CDR1 SGHVS and CDR2 FQNEAQ. Germline trimming cut 5 bases from V and 4 bases from J; bases unmatched to any gene: 3. The CDR3 loop is CASSQTGGETQYF. DNA for the CDR3: TGTGCCAGCAGCCAAACAGGGGGAGAGACCCAGTACTTC.

V and J are TRBV11-3 and TRBJ2-1; 12 bases line up with TRBD2. Germline CDR1 SGHNT, CDR2 YENEEA. The length of the CDR3 is 15 residues. V dropped 4 bases and J dropped 4; count of bases not matched to a gene: 2. The CDR3 DNA reads TGTGCCAGCAGCTCCCTAGCGGGAGGGTACAATGAGCAGTTCTTC. It yields the protein CASSSLAGGYNEQFF. The variable domain in full, completed from reference TRBV11-3 and TRBJ2-1, reads EAGVVQSPRYKIIEKKQPVAFWCNPISGHNTLYWYLQNLGQGPELLIRYENEEAVDDSQLPKDRFSAERLKGVDSTLKIQPAELGDSAVYLCASSSLAGGYNEQFFGPGTRLTVL.